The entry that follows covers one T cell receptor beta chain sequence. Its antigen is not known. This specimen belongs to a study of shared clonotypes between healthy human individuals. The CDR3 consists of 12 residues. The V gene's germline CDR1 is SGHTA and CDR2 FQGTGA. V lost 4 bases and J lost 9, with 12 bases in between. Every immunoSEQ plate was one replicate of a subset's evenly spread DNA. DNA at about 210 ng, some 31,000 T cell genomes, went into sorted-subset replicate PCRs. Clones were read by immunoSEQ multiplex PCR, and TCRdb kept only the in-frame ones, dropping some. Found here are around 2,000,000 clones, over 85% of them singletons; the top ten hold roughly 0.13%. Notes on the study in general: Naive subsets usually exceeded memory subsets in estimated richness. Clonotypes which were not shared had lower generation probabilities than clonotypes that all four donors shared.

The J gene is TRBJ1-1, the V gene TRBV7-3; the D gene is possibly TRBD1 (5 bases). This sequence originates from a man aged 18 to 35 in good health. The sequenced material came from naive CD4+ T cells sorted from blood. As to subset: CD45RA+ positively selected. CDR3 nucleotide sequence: TGTGCCAGCAGCTCCCCGGGGGGGAAAGCTTTCTTT. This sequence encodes CASSSPGGKAFF.